The 27 T cell receptor beta chains listed next were all sequenced from one sample in a study of T cell responses to AZD1222 COVID-19 vaccine. The method was immunoSEQ multiplex PCR; TCRdb's version includes in-frame clones alone and lacks a portion of them. The sample has approximately 130,000 clones; approximately 86% are singletons. Sequenced here: peripheral blood, sampled 28 days after the second AZD1222 dose. Receptors were obtained from an adult who received the AZD1222 COVID-19 vaccine.

J is TRBJ2-7 and V is TRBV28; 9 nucleotides line up with TRBD1. This CDR3 region has 16 residues. In germline, CDR1 is MDHEN, CDR2 SYDVKM. After removal of 4 bases from V and 2 bases from J, the junction contained 9 bases not matched to a gene. CDR3 residues: CASSSHPGTGTYEQYF. The CDR3 coding sequence is TGTGCCAGCAGTTCGCACCCCGGGACAGGGACCTACGAGCAGTACTTC.

The J gene is TRBJ1-1, the V gene TRBV18; no clear D. The CDR3 is made up of 14 amino acids. The V gene lost 0 bases and the J gene lost 0 bases, with 5 bases spanning the gap. Per the germline V gene, CDR1 is KGHSH and CDR2 is LQKENI. The CDR3 sequence is CASSPPQMNTEAFF. CDR3 bases: TGTGCCAGCTCACCACCCCAGATGAACACTGAAGCTTTCTTT.

The chain carries TRBV10-3 and TRBJ1-3; TRBD1 might be the D (5 bases). Trimming removed 8 bases at V and 0 bases at J, with 14 bases between. There are 15 residues in the CDR3. Germline V lookup: CDR1 ENHRY, CDR2 SYGVKD. The CDR3 spells CAIGTSDFSGNTIYF. The CDR3 DNA reads as TGTGCCATCGGGACCTCCGACTTCTCTGGAAACACCATATATTTT.

This clone was found once. The chain joins TRBV30 to TRBJ2-5; 8 bases match TRBD2. The trim removed 4 bases at V and 5 bases at J, leaving 15 bases unmatched. Germline V lookup: CDR1 GTSNPN, CDR2 SVGIG (reference sequence). CDR3 length: 16 residues. In DNA, the CDR3 is TGTGCCTGGACCTTTCTCGGCGGGGGGCACGGGGAGACCCAGTACTTC. This encodes CAWTFLGGGHGETQYF.

V usage is TRBV9 and J usage is TRBJ1-3, with D hard to call. Per the germline V gene, CDR1 is SGDLS and CDR2 is YYNGEE. The CDR3 has 14 amino acids. V was shortened by 3 bases and J by 4 bases, with 11 bases between the two germline ends. CDR3 region: CASSDRTTGNTIYF. The CDR3 DNA sequence: TGTGCCAGCAGCGACCGGACCACCGGAAACACCATATATTTT.

The chain recombines TRBV12-5 with TRBJ2-7, with D perhaps given as TRBD1 or TRBD2 (5 bases each). Germline CDR1 and CDR2: LGHNT and FRNRAP. V was shortened by 1 base and J by 4 bases, with 8 bases between the two germline ends. The length of the CDR3 is 13 residues. For the CDR3, the DNA is TGTGCTAGTGGTTTGGGAGGGACGTACGAGCAGTACTTC. Its translation: CASGLGGTYEQYF.

The chain recombines TRBV6-1 with TRBJ1-5; no reliable D call. The germline gives CDR1 MNHNS, CDR2 SASEGT. The CDR3 has 15 residues. V gave up 1 base and J gave up 0 bases, with 7 bases separating them. The CDR3 nucleotides are TGTGCCAGCAGTGAAGTAGGAGTTAGCAATCAGCCCCAGCATTTT. Encoded protein: CASSEVGVSNQPQHF.

The V and J genes are TRBV27 and TRBJ1-4; the D gene is possibly TRBD1 (5 bases). The CDR3 contains 15 residues. Germline CDR1 reads MNHEY; CDR2 reads SMNVEV (reference sequence). V gave up 2 bases and J gave up 4 bases, with 11 bases separating them. In DNA, the CDR3 is TGTGCCAGCAGTTTACAAGGGCAGGGTAATGAAAAACTGTTTTTT. It is translated as CASSLQGQGNEKLFF.

This sequence joins TRBV28 and TRBJ1-5; D perhaps matches TRBD1 (6 bases). Germline V gene data show CDR1 as MDHEN and CDR2 as SYDVKM. V dropped 5 bases and J dropped 1 base, with 9 bases sitting between them. The CDR3 contains 14 residues. The CDR3 loop reads CASSTGWSNQPQHF. CDR3 coding DNA: TGTGCCAGCAGTACAGGGTGGAGCAATCAGCCCCAGCATTTT.

This sequence joins TRBV6-5 and TRBJ1-1; D not resolved. Germline CDR1 is MNHEY and CDR2 is SVGAGI. Trimming stripped 4 bases from V and 1 base from J, with 16 bases between. This CDR3 has 16 residues. CDR3 residues: CASSLAAQSPNTEAFF. The CDR3 DNA follows: TGTGCCAGCAGTTTAGCAGCCCAGAGTCCGAACACTGAAGCTTTCTTT.

The rearrangement links TRBV6-5 to TRBJ1-6; 7 nucleotides align to TRBD1. The CDR3 has 16 amino acids. J lost 13 bases, V lost 0 bases, and 12 bases had no gene match. Germline V gene sequence: CDR1 MNHEY, CDR2 SVGAGI. This chain's CDR3 is CASSYSGQASWSPLHF. DNA of the CDR3: TGTGCCAGCAGTTACTCCGGACAGGCGAGTTGGTCGCCCCTCCACTTT.

The CDR3 nucleotides read TGTGCCAGCTCACCACGGAGAGCCTCTGGAAACACCATATATTTT. Encoded protein: CASSPRRASGNTIYF. This chain uses TRBV18 with TRBJ1-3; D not certain. Looked up from germline, CDR1 is KGHSH and CDR2 is LQKENI. CDR3 length: 15 amino acids. V dropped 1 base and J dropped 0 bases, with 7 bases sitting between them.

The J gene is TRBJ1-1, the V gene TRBV5-4; D uncertain. Trimming shortened V by 3 bases and J by 1 base, and 7 bases separated the two germline ends. The CDR3 totals 13 residues. From germline, CDR1 is SGHNT and CDR2 YYREEE (reference sequence). The CDR3 spells CASSYPGNTEAFF. CDR3 nucleotides: TGTGCCAGCAGCTACCCGGGGAACACTGAAGCTTTCTTT.

The genes are TRBV19 and TRBJ1-5; D gene unclear. This CDR3 spans 13 amino acids. Between the trimmed V and J ends, which lost 3 bases and 10 bases, there was a span of 13 bases. CDR1 is LNHDA, CDR2 SQIVND, per germline (reference sequence). In nucleotides, the CDR3 is TGTGCCAGTAGTATCGGGCGGCCGGACCCCCAGCATTTT. It yields the protein CASSIGRPDPQHF.

The chain is built from TRBV9 and TRBJ1-1; D call uncertain. V dropped 4 bases and J dropped 3 bases, with 16 bases sitting between them. Germline V gene sequence: CDR1 SGDLS, CDR2 YYNGEE. This CDR3 has 15 amino acids. The CDR3 loop is CASSREAQRDTEAFF. The CDR3 DNA sequence: TGTGCCAGCAGCAGAGAGGCTCAAAGGGACACTGAAGCTTTCTTT.

This chain joins TRBV28 and TRBJ1-6, with 8 bases matching TRBD1. This CDR3 contains 15 residues. V dropped 2 bases and J dropped 9; count of bases not matched to a gene: 6. Germline V gives CDR1 MDHEN, CDR2 SYDVKM. The CDR3 loop is CASSLGTGGTSPLHF. The CDR3, as DNA: TGTGCCAGCAGTTTAGGGACAGGTGGGACTTCACCCCTCCACTTT.

The chain has TRBV2 and TRBJ1-1; D gene ambiguous. The CDR3 covers 13 residues. The V and J ends lost 1 base and 0 bases respectively, with 3 bases between them. Germline CDR1 and CDR2: SNHLY and FYNNEI. DNA of the CDR3: TGTGCCAGCAGTGAAGGGATGAACACTGAAGCTTTCTTT. It codes for CASSEGMNTEAFF. The full variable domain, its missing parts supplied by reference TRBV2 and TRBJ1-1, is EPEVTQTPSHQVTQMGQEVILRCVPISNHLYFYWYRQILGQKVEFLVSFYNNEISEKSEIFDDQFSVERPDGSNFTLKIRSTKLEDSAMYFCASSEGMNTEAFFGQGTRLTVV.

The CDR3 DNA sequence: TGCGCCAGCAGCCCGACAGGTTCAAGCTACGAGCAGTACTTC. As protein: CASSPTGSSYEQYF. The chain uses TRBV5-1 and TRBJ2-7, with a tentative D call TRBD1 (6 bases). Trimming removed 4 bases from V and 3 bases from J, with 14 bases in between. This CDR3 contains 14 residues. From germline, CDR1 is SGHRS and CDR2 YFSETQ. Full variable domain (remainder filled in from reference TRBV5-1 and TRBJ2-7): KAGVTQTPRYLIKTRGQQVTLSCSPISGHRSVSWYQQTPGQGLQFLFEYFSETQRNKGNFPGRFSGRQFSNSRSEMNVSTLELGDSALYLCASSPTGSSYEQYFGPGTRLTVT.

The CDR3 sequence: CASSPFLPPYNEQFF. CDR3 nucleotide sequence: TGTGCCAGTAGCCCGTTCCTGCCACCCTACAATGAGCAGTTCTTC. The V call is TRBV19, the J call TRBJ2-1; D is uncertain. Germline CDR1 reads LNHDA; CDR2 reads SQIVND (reference sequence). The CDR3 is made up of 15 amino acids. V was shortened by 6 bases and J by 2 bases, with 14 bases between the two germline ends.

This chain connects TRBV2 to TRBJ2-7; 7 nucleotides align to TRBD1. J lost 6 bases, V lost 6 bases, and 11 bases had no gene match. This CDR3 comprises 14 residues. Germline V gene data show CDR1 as SNHLY and CDR2 as FYNNEI. This CDR3 is CASSPTGLGREQYF. In nucleotides, the CDR3 is TGTGCCAGCAGCCCGACAGGGCTCGGACGCGAGCAGTACTTC.

This chain uses TRBV6-5 with TRBJ1-2, with D unclear. Germline V lookup: CDR1 MNHEY, CDR2 SVGAGI. The CDR3 loop spans 13 amino acids. Trimming removed 4 bases at V and 5 bases at J, with 11 bases between. CDR3 residues: CASSSLDGYGYTF. The DNA for the CDR3 is TGTGCCAGCAGTTCCCTAGACGGATATGGCTACACCTTC.

The V and J genes are TRBV6-1 and TRBJ1-6, with 7 bases that match TRBD1. The CDR3 loop spans 16 amino acids. CDR1 and CDR2 from the germline V gene are MNHNS and SASEGT. Losses at the gene ends were 3 bases for V and 0 bases for J; bases not matched to a gene: 2. CDR3 region: CASSETGSSYNSPLHF. DNA for the CDR3: TGTGCCAGCAGTGAGACAGGGAGCTCCTATAATTCACCCCTCCACTTT.

This clone was recorded once. This chain connects TRBV4-2 to TRBJ1-4; maybe TRBD1 (5 bases). In germline, CDR1 is LGHNA, CDR2 YNFKEQ. The CDR3 loop spans 16 amino acids. Trimming left V 0 bases short and J 4 bases short, with 12 bases between. The chain's CDR3 is CASSQDRAGSNEKLFF. The DNA of the CDR3 is TGTGCCAGCAGCCAAGATCGGGCAGGGAGTAATGAAAAACTGTTTTTT.

This sequence joins TRBV5-1 and TRBJ2-2; 11 bases map to TRBD1. The CDR3 is 16 residues long. Trimming at V came to 4 bases and at J to 3 bases, leaving 5 bases not matched to a gene. Germline CDR1 and CDR2: SGHRS and YFSETQ. The CDR3 spells CASSPGTGGDTGELFF. The CDR3 coding sequence is TGCGCCAGCAGCCCCGGGACAGGGGGGGACACCGGGGAGCTGTTTTTT.

The gene calls are TRBV6-4 and TRBJ2-3; 8 bases are shared with TRBD2. After removal of 4 bases from V and 4 bases from J, the junction contained 7 bases not matched to a gene. The CDR3 totals 15 residues. Germline CDR1 MRHNA, CDR2 SNTAGT. The CDR3, as DNA: TGTGCCAGCAGTGTTGACGGGGGGGCCCCAGATACGCAGTATTTT. Amino acid sequence: CASSVDGGAPDTQYF.

The chain uses TRBV5-4 and TRBJ1-6, with D uncertain. V was trimmed by 2 bases and J by 8 bases, leaving 8 bases between them. Germline V gene sequence: CDR1 SGHNT, CDR2 YYREEE (reference sequence). This CDR3 has 13 residues. CDR3 residues: CASSLQPDSPLHF. For the CDR3, the DNA is TGTGCCAGCAGCTTACAGCCAGATTCACCCCTCCACTTT.

The rearrangement joins TRBV2 to TRBJ2-5; tentative D call: TRBD2 (7 bases). The germline V gene encodes CDR1 SNHLY and CDR2 FYNNEI. Deletions cut 3 bases from V and 5 bases from J, with 22 bases between. The CDR3 runs 17 residues. Here the CDR3 DNA reads TGTGCCAGCAGTGAGGTTCAGTACGGGGGGCGCGGGGAGACCCAGTACTTC. Translated: CASSEVQYGGRGETQYF.